What follows are 25 T cell receptor beta chains derived from one specimen sequenced in a study of blood T cell repertoires in COVID-19. TCRdb's copy holds only in-frame clones and misses some; the assay was immunoSEQ multiplex PCR. The data contain approximately 400,000 clones, about 80% of them seen just once; the ten biggest clones take up roughly 1.2%. The sequencing input was peripheral blood. These receptors originate from a human donor with acute or convalescent COVID-19. The donor label of this sample is uncertain.

This clone was counted only a few times. J is TRBJ2-2 and V is TRBV14; D is undetermined. Germline CDR1 is SGHDN and CDR2 is FVKESK. The CDR3 is made up of 13 amino acids. Trimming left V 4 bases short and J 5 bases short, with 8 bases between. In DNA, the CDR3 is TGTGCCAGCAGCCGCCAGATTACCGGGGAGCTGTTTTTT. This sequence encodes CASSRQITGELFF.

The chain links TRBV5-4 to TRBJ1-4; 9 bases map to TRBD1. The CDR3 loop spans 16 amino acids. V lost 2 bases and J lost 5; bases outside the gene matches: 7. In germline, CDR1 is SGHNT, CDR2 YYREEE (reference sequence). The CDR3 region has the DNA TGTGCCAGCAGCTTAATCCTTGGGACAGGGAATGAAAAACTGTTTTTT. The encoded protein is CASSLILGTGNEKLFF.

V and J are TRBV11-2 and TRBJ1-5; weak D call: TRBD1 (6 bases). The CDR3 totals 14 residues. Germline lookup yields CDR1 SGHAT and CDR2 FQNNGV. The V end was cut by 3 bases, the J end by 4 bases, with 10 bases between. The CDR3 loop reads CASSLTTGNQPQHF. DNA of the CDR3: TGTGCCAGCAGCTTGACGACAGGAAATCAGCCCCAGCATTTT.

The chain employs TRBV5-8 and TRBJ2-5, with 8 bases identical to TRBD2. J gave up 0 bases and V 4 bases, and 5 bases lay outside the gene matches. Per germline, CDR1 SGHTS and CDR2 YDEGEE. CDR3 length equals 15 residues. CDR3 sequence (DNA): TGTGCCAGCAGCAACGGGGGGGCCTACCAAGAGACCCAGTACTTC. Translating gives CASSNGGAYQETQYF. The full variable domain, completed using reference TRBV5-8 and TRBJ2-5, is EAGVTQSPTHLIKTRGQQATLRCSPISGHTSVYWYQQALGLGLQFLLWYDEGEERNRGNFPPRFSGRQFPNYSSELNVNALELEDSALYLCASSNGGAYQETQYFGPGTRLLVL.

J is TRBJ1-2 and V is TRBV7-9; 11 nucleotides match TRBD1. The V gene's germline CDR1 is SEHNR and CDR2 FQNEAQ (reference sequence). V lost 4 bases to trimming and J lost 4 bases; unmatched junction nucleotides: 8. The CDR3 has 16 amino acids. The CDR3 is CASSSIGTGGSYGYTF. In DNA form, the CDR3 reads TGTGCCAGCAGCTCGATTGGGACAGGGGGTAGCTATGGCTACACCTTC.

The chain is built from TRBV5-6 and TRBJ2-5; no clear D. CDR1 is SGHDT, CDR2 YYEEEE, per germline. The CDR3 consists of 14 residues. Trimming stripped 0 bases from V and 5 bases from J, with 11 bases between. CDR3: CASSLGGVGETQYF. The CDR3, as DNA: TGTGCCAGCAGCTTGGGCGGAGTTGGGGAGACCCAGTACTTC.

The chain employs TRBV6-5 and TRBJ2-2, with D uncertain. Trimming left V 8 bases short and J 1 base short, with 8 bases between. The CDR3 is made up of 13 amino acids. Looked up from germline, CDR1 is MNHEY and CDR2 is SVGAGI. CDR3 sequence reads: CASEAVNTGELFF. CDR3 coding DNA: TGTGCCAGCGAGGCTGTGAACACCGGGGAGCTGTTTTTT.

The chain links TRBV10-3 to TRBJ1-3; D is undetermined. There are 17 residues in the CDR3. Germline CDR1 is ENHRY and CDR2 is SYGVKD. The V gene lost 3 bases and the J gene lost 0 bases, with 15 bases spanning the gap. The CDR3 sequence: CAISESSRKASGNTIYF. The DNA for the CDR3 is TGTGCCATCAGTGAATCTTCCAGGAAAGCCTCTGGAAACACCATATATTTT.

Regarding this clone: A single base separates this from a much larger clone, so it may be a read error. The chain recombines TRBV6-6 with TRBJ1-1; D remains ambiguous. Germline CDR1 MNHNY, CDR2 SVGAGI (reference sequence). V lost 0 bases and J 1 base, leaving 6 bases between the germline ends. CDR3 length: 14 amino acids. The CDR3 loop reads CASSYSAGNTEAFF. In nucleotides, the CDR3 is TGTGCCAGCAGTTACTCGGCAGGGAACACTGAAGCTTTCTTT.

To note about this clone: One end of the junction fails to match germline, which may point to a read error. The CDR3 DNA sequence: TGTGCCAACAGCAAGAAAGGGACAGGGGCTACCGGCTACACCTTC. Translating gives CANSKKGTGATGYTF. The genes are TRBV7-2 and TRBJ1-2; TRBD1 matches 10 bases. This CDR3 has 15 residues. Germline CDR1 SGHTA, CDR2 FQGNSA.

The rearrangement uses TRBV11-2 and TRBJ1-1, with D possibly matching TRBD1 (5 bases). The CDR3 loop spans 14 amino acids. The V end was cut by 4 bases, the J end by 1 base, with 10 bases between. CDR1 SGHAT and CDR2 FQNNGV come from the germline V gene. The CDR3 reads CASSYNTGNTEAFF. The CDR3 region has the DNA TGTGCCAGCAGCTACAATACAGGGAACACTGAAGCTTTCTTT.

This chain joins TRBV6-1 and TRBJ1-6; 11 nucleotides agree with TRBD1. The CDR3 consists of 16 residues. The germline CDR1 and CDR2 sequences are MNHNS and SASEGT. The junction had 7 bases not matched to a gene; V was cut back by 3 bases and J by 9 bases. CDR3 bases: TGTGCCAGCAGTGAGCGGACAGGGGGCGAAGGTTCACCCCTCCACTTT. Its protein product is CASSERTGGEGSPLHF.

The chain combines TRBV6-1 with TRBJ2-1; D gene unclear. The CDR3 runs 13 residues. Germline loops: CDR1 MNHNS, CDR2 SASEGT. The germline V and J ends were trimmed by 1 base and 12 bases, with 13 bases remaining between them. The CDR3 spells CASSEVRNSAQFF. CDR3 coding DNA: TGTGCCAGCAGTGAAGTCCGAAACTCCGCGCAGTTCTTC.

The J gene is TRBJ2-1, the V gene TRBV30; 9 nucleotides agree with TRBD2. Germline V gene lookup returns CDR1 GTSNPN and CDR2 SVGIG (reference sequence). The CDR3 is 13 amino acids. J lost 8 bases, V lost 2 bases, and 4 bases had no gene match. CDR3 nucleotides: TGTGCCTGGAGTCCTAGCGGGAACCATGAGCAGTTCTTC. Residues: CAWSPSGNHEQFF.

V and J are TRBV5-5 and TRBJ2-7; D possibly corresponds to TRBD2 (5 bases). CDR1 SGHKS and CDR2 YYEKEE come from the germline V gene (reference sequence). Trimming stripped 4 bases from V and 9 bases from J, with 14 bases between. The CDR3 consists of 12 residues. CDR3 protein: CASSRTGDWQYF. As DNA, the CDR3 is TGTGCCAGCAGCCGGACCGGGGATTGGCAGTACTTC. The complete variable domain, with remaining parts taken from reference TRBV5-5 and TRBJ2-7, reads DAGVTQSPTHLIKTRGQQVTLRCSPISGHKSVSWYQQVLGQGPQFIFQYYEKEERGRGNFPDRFSARQFPNYSSELNVNALLLGDSALYLCASSRTGDWQYFGPGTRLTVT.

V usage is TRBV27 and J usage is TRBJ2-7, with TRBD1 identical over 8 bases. The germline V gene encodes CDR1 MNHEY and CDR2 SMNVEV (reference sequence). This CDR3 region has 16 residues. J lost 2 bases, V lost 5 bases, and 11 bases had no gene match. CDR3 protein: CASSPTDRGGTYEQYF. The CDR3 DNA sequence: TGTGCCAGCAGTCCTACTGACAGGGGTGGCACCTACGAGCAGTACTTC.

The rearrangement joins TRBV28 to TRBJ2-3, with 7 bases aligning to TRBD2. V shed 3 bases and J 5 bases; nucleotides not matched to a gene: 8. The CDR3 runs 15 residues. CDR1 and CDR2 (germline): MDHEN, SYDVKM. The CDR3 reads CASSFVGGSGDTQYF. CDR3 DNA: TGTGCCAGCAGTTTCGTGGGGGGGTCCGGAGATACGCAGTATTTT.

In this sample, this clone turned up a few times. The chain couples TRBV10-3 to TRBJ1-5; the D gene is possibly TRBD1 (6 bases). Trimming took 5 bases from V and 5 from J, leaving 16 bases between them. This CDR3 comprises 15 residues. CDR1 and CDR2 from the germline V gene are ENHRY and SYGVKD. CDR3 sequence: CAISPQGLDDQPQHF. CDR3 nucleotides: TGTGCCATCAGTCCCCAGGGGCTCGATGATCAGCCCCAGCATTTT.

This clone was observed many times. The chain has TRBV6-5 and TRBJ1-6; 10 bases fit TRBD1. Losses at the gene ends were 4 bases for V and 8 bases for J; bases not matched to a gene: 5. CDR3 size: 15 residues. CDR1 and CDR2 (germline): MNHEY, SVGAGI. This chain's CDR3 is CASSWDRGGDSPLHF. DNA of the CDR3: TGTGCCAGCAGTTGGGACAGGGGAGGGGATTCACCCCTCCACTTT.

The CDR3 loop is CAAPPWGGLSYEQYF. DNA of the CDR3: TGTGCCGCTCCCCCATGGGGGGGGCTATCCTACGAGCAGTACTTC. This chain connects TRBV21-1 to TRBJ2-7; no check of the table's D call, TRBD2, against the DNA was made. TRBV21-1 is a pseudogene. CDR3 size: 15 residues.

This clone occurred a few times. The gene calls are TRBV12-3 or TRBV12-4 and TRBJ1-2; possible D gene TRBD1, 6 bases. CDR3 length: 13 amino acids. V gave up 0 bases and J gave up 8 bases, with 10 bases separating them. The CDR3 nucleotides are TGTGCCAGCAGTTTAGCCCAGGGGCACGGCTACACCTTC. As protein: CASSLAQGHGYTF.

The chain combines TRBV6-5 with TRBJ2-7, with D possibly matching TRBD2 (5 bases). V was shortened by 6 bases and J by 7 bases, with 16 bases between the two germline ends. The germline gives CDR1 MNHEY, CDR2 SVGAGI. CDR3 size: 13 residues. Written as DNA, the CDR3 is TGTGCCAGCAGCCTTCCTGCGGGTTGGGAGCAGTACTTC. Translating gives CASSLPAGWEQYF.

The chain couples TRBV4-2 to TRBJ1-2; 12 bases fit TRBD1. The CDR3 sequence is 16 residues long. Germline CDR1 and CDR2: LGHNA and YNFKEQ. V gave up 2 bases and J gave up 7 bases; unmatched junction bases: 8. CDR3 sequence (DNA): TGTGCCAGCAGCCAACACGGCGGGACAGGGGGCTCTGGCTACACCTTC. Protein sequence: CASSQHGGTGGSGYTF.

Only a few counts were recorded for this clone. The rearrangement links TRBV6-5 to TRBJ1-1, with D maybe TRBD1 (6 bases). Germline V gene lookup returns CDR1 MNHEY and CDR2 SVGAGI. The CDR3 is 14 residues long. V was cut by 6 bases and J by 4 bases, with 15 bases left in between. CDR3 DNA: TGTGCCAGCAGCCCACAGGGTACCCGCACTGAAGCTTTCTTT. It translates to CASSPQGTRTEAFF.

The rearrangement uses TRBV7-8 and TRBJ2-5; tentatively, D is TRBD1 (5 bases). The CDR3 has 17 amino acids. Germline values: CDR1 SGHVS, CDR2 FQNEAQ. V was trimmed by 2 bases and J by 5 bases, leaving 21 bases between them. CDR3 nucleotide sequence: TGTGCCAGCAGCTTACGAGCCCCAAGTGCAGGGAAGGAGACCCAGTACTTC. This encodes CASSLRAPSAGKETQYF.